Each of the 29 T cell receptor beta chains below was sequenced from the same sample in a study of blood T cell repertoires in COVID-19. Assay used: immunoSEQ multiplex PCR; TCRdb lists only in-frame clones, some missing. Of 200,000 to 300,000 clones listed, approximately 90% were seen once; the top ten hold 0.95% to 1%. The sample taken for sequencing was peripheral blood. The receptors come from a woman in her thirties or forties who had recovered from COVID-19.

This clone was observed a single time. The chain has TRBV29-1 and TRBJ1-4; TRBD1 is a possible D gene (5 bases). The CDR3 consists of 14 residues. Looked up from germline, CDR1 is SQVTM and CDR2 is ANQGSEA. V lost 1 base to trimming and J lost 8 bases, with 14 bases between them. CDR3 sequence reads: CSVEVRQGGEKLFF. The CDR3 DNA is TGCAGCGTTGAAGTGCGGCAGGGTGGGGAAAAACTGTTTTTT.

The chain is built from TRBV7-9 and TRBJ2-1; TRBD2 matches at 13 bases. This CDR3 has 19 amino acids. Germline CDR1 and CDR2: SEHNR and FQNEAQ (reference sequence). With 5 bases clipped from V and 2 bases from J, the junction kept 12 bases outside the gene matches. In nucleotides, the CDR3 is TGTGCCAGCAGCCCCCGACTAGCGGGAGGCCTCTTAACCTACAATGAGCAGTTCTTC. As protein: CASSPRLAGGLLTYNEQFF.

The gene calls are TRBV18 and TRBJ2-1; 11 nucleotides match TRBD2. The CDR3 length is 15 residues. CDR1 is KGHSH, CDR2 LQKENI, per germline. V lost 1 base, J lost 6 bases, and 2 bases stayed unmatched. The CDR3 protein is CASSPLAGGPNEQFF. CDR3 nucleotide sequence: TGTGCCAGCTCACCACTAGCGGGAGGGCCCAATGAGCAGTTCTTC.

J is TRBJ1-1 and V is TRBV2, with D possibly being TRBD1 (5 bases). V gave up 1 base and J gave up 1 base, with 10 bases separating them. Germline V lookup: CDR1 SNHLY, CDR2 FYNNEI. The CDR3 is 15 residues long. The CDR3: CASSEGRGGNTEAFF. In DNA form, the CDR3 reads TGTGCCAGCAGTGAAGGGCGGGGGGGGAACACTGAAGCTTTCTTT.

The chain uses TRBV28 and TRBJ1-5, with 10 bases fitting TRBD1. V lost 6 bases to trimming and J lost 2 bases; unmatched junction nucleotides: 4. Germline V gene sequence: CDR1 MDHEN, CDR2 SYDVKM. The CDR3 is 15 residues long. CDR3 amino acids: CASRWDRGGNQPQHF. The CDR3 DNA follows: TGTGCCAGCAGGTGGGACAGGGGAGGCAATCAGCCCCAGCATTTT.

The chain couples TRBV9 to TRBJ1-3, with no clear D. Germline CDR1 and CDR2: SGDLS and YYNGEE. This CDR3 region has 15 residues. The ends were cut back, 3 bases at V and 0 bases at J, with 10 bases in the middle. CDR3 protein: CASSATDDSGNTIYF. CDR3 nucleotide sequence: TGTGCCAGCAGCGCCACAGACGACTCTGGAAACACCATATATTTT.

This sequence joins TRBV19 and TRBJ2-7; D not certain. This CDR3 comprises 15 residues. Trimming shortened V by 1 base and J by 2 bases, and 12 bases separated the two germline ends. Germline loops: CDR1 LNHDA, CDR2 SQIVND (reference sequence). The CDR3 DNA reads TGTGCCAGTAGTATAGGGGCGCAGGCCCCCTACGAGCAGTACTTC. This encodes CASSIGAQAPYEQYF.

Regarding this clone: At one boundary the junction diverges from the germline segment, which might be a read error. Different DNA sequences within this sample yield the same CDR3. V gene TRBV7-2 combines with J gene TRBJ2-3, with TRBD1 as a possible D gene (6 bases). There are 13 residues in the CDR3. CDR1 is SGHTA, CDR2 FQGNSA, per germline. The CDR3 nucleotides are TGTGCCAGCAGCCTAGGGGGTACAGGTACGCAGTATTTT. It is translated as CASSLGGTGTQYF.

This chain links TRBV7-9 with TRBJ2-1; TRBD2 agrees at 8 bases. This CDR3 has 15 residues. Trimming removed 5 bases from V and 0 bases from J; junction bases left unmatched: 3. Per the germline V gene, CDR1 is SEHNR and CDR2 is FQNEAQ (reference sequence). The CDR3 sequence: CASSPTSGSYNEQFF. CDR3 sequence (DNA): TGTGCCAGCAGCCCCACTAGCGGCTCCTACAATGAGCAGTTCTTC.

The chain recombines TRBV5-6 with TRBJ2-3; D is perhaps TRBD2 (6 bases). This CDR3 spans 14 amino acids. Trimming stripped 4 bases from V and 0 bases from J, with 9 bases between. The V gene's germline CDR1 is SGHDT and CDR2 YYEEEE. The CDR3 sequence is CASSPGGSTDTQYF. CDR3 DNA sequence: TGTGCCAGCAGCCCCGGGGGAAGCACAGATACGCAGTATTTT.

The CDR3 is CASSPTGTGSYEQYF. The CDR3 DNA follows: TGTGCCAGCAGCCCTACAGGGACAGGCTCCTACGAGCAGTACTTC. The chain links TRBV11-1 to TRBJ2-7, with TRBD1 identical over 8 bases. Per the germline V gene, CDR1 is SGHAT and CDR2 is FQDESV (reference sequence). The V segment lost 5 bases and the J segment 0 bases; nucleotides outside the gene matches: 6. The CDR3 has 15 amino acids.

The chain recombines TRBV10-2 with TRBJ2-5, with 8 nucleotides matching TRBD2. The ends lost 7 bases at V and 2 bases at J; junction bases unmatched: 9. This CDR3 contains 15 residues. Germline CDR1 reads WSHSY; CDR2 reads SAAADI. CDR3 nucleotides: TGCGCCAGCACGGACGGGGGGGGTGGGCAAGAGACCCAGTACTTC. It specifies CASTDGGGGQETQYF.

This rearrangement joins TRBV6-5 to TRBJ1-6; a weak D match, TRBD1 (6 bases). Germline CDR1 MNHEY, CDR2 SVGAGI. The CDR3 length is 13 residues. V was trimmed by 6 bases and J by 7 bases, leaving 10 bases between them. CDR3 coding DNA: TGTGCCAGCAGACCAGGGGCCAATTCACCCCTCCACTTT. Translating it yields CASRPGANSPLHF.

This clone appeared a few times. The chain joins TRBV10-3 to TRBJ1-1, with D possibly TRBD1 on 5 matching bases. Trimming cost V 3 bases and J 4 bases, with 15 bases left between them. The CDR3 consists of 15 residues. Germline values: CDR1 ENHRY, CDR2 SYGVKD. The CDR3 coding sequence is TGTGCCATCAGTGACCCTGGAGACAGCCCCACTGAAGCTTTCTTT. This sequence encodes CAISDPGDSPTEAFF.

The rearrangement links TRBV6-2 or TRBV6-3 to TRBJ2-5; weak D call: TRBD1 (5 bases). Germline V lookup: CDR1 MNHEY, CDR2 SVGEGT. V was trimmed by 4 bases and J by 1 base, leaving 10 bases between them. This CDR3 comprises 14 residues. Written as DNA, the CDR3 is TGTGCCAGCAGTTGGGGCAGAACCCAAGAGACCCAGTACTTC. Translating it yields CASSWGRTQETQYF.

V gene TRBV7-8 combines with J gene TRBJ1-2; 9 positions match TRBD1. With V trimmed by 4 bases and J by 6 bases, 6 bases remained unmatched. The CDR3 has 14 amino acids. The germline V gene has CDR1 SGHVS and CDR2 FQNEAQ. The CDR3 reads CASSSRGQGDGYTF. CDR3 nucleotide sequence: TGTGCCAGCAGCTCGAGGGGACAGGGCGATGGCTACACCTTC.

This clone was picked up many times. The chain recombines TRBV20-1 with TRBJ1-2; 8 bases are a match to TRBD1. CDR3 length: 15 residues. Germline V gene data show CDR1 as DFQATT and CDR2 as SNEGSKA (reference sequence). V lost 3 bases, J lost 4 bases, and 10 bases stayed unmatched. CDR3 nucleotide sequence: TGCAGTGCTAGTCAGGGGGCGTTAGGGTCCTATGGCTACACCTTC. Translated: CSASQGALGSYGYTF.

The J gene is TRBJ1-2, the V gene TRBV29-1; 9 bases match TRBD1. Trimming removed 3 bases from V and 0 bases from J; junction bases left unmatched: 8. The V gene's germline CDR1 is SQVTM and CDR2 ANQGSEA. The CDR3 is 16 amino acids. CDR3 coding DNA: TGCAGCGTTGAGCCGGGACAGGGCCCCCCTAACTATGGCTACACCTTC. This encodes CSVEPGQGPPNYGYTF.

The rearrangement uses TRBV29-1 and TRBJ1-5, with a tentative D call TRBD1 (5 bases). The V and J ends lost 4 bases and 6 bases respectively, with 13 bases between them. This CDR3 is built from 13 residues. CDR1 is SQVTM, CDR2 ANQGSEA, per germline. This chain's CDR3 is CSVVAGSGQPQHF. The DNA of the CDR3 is TGCAGCGTTGTGGCAGGGTCCGGTCAGCCCCAGCATTTT.

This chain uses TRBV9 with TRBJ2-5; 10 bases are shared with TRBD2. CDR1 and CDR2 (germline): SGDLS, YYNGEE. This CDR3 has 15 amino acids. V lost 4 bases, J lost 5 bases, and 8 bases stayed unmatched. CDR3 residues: CASSPLAGVGETQYF. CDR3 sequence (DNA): TGTGCCAGCAGCCCCCTAGCGGGAGTGGGGGAGACCCAGTACTTC. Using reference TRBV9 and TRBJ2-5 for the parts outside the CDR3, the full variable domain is DSGVTQTPKHLITATGQRVTLRCSPRSGDLSVYWYQQSLDQGLQFLIQYYNGEERAKGNILERFSAQQFPDLHSELNLSSLELGDSALYFCASSPLAGVGETQYFGPGTRLLVL.

The CDR3 region is CASSNNRGLDTGELFF. CDR3 bases: TGTGCCAGCAGCAACAACAGGGGGCTTGACACCGGGGAGCTGTTTTTT. The gene calls are TRBV27 and TRBJ2-2; 9 bases are a match to TRBD1. Germline trimming cut 6 bases from V and 3 bases from J; bases unmatched to any gene: 8. This CDR3 spans 16 amino acids. In germline, CDR1 is MNHEY, CDR2 SMNVEV (reference sequence).

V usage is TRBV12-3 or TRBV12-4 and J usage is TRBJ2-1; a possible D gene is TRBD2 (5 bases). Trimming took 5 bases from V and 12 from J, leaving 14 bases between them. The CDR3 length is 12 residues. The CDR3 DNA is TGTGCCAGCAGTCCGGGCGGGCGGTGGCAGTTCTTC. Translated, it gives CASSPGGRWQFF.

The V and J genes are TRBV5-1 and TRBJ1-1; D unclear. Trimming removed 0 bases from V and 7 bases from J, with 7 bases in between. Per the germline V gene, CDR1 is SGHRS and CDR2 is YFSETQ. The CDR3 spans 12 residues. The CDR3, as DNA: TGCGCCAGCAGCTTGGACTCGGGTGAAGCTTTCTTT. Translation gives CASSLDSGEAFF.

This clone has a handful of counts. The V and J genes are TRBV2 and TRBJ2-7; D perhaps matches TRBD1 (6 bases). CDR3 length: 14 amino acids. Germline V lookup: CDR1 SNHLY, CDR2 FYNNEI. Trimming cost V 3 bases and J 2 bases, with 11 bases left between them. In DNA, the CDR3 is TGTGCCAGCAGTGACCAGACAGGTCCCTACGAGCAGTACTTC. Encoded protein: CASSDQTGPYEQYF.

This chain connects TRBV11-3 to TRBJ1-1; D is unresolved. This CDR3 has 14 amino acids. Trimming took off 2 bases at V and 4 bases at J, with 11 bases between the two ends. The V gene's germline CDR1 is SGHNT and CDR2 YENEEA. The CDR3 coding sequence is TGTGCCAGCAGCTTAATGACCCGAGGCACTGAAGCTTTCTTT. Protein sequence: CASSLMTRGTEAFF. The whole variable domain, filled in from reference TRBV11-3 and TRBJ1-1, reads EAGVVQSPRYKIIEKKQPVAFWCNPISGHNTLYWYLQNLGQGPELLIRYENEEAVDDSQLPKDRFSAERLKGVDSTLKIQPAELGDSAVYLCASSLMTRGTEAFFGQGTRLTVV.

The CDR3 loop reads CASSPRAGETQYF. The CDR3 bases are TGTGCCAGCAGTCCTCGGGCGGGGGAGACCCAGTACTTC. The chain recombines TRBV28 with TRBJ2-5; a weak D match, TRBD2 (6 bases). With 5 bases removed from V and 5 bases from J, the gap between germline ends came to 12 bases. The germline V gene encodes CDR1 MDHEN and CDR2 SYDVKM. CDR3 length: 13 amino acids.

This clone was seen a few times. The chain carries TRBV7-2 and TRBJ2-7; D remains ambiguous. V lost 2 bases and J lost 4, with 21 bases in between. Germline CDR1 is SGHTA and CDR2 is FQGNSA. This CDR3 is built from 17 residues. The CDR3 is CASSLLPPLVGQYEQYF. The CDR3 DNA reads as TGTGCCAGCAGCTTATTACCCCCCCTTGTGGGCCAGTACGAGCAGTACTTC.

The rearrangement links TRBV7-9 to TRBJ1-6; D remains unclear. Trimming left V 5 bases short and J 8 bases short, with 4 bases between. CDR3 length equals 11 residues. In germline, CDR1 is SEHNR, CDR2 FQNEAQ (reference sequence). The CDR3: CASSRDSPLHF. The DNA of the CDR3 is TGTGCCAGCAGCCGCGATTCACCCCTCCACTTT.

CDR3 in DNA: TGTGCCAGCAGCGTAACCGGGAGCTGGGATACGCAGTATTTT. Translated, it gives CASSVTGSWDTQYF. V usage is TRBV9 and J usage is TRBJ2-3; a possible D gene is TRBD2 (6 bases). Trimming left V 1 base short and J 6 bases short, with 12 bases between. This CDR3 spans 14 amino acids. Germline assignment: CDR1 SGDLS and CDR2 YYNGEE.